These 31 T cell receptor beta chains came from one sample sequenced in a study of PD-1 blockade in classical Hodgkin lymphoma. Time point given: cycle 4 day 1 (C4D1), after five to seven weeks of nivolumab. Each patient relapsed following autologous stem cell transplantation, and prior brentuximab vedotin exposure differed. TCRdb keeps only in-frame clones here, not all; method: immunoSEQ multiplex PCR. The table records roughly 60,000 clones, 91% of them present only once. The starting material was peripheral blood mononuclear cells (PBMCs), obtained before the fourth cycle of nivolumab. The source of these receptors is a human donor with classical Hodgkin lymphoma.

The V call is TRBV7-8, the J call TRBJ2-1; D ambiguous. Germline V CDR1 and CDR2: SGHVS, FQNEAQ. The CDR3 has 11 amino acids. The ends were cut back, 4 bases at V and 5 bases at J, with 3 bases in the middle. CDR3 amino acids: CASSWDNEQFF. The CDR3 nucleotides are TGTGCCAGCAGCTGGGACAATGAGCAGTTCTTC.

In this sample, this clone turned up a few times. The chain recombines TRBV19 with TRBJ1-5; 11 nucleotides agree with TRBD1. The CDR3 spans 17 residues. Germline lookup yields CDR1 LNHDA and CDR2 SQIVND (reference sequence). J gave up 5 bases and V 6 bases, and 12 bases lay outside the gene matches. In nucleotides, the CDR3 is TGTGCCAGTAGGCCCCGGGACAGGGGGGAAGTCGATCAGCCCCAGCATTTT. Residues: CASRPRDRGEVDQPQHF.

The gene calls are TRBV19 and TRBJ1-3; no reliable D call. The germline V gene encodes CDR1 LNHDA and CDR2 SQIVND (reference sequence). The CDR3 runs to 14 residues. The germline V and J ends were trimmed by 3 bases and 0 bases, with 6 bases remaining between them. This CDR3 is CASSMGNSGNTIYF. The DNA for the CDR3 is TGTGCCAGTAGTATGGGCAACTCTGGAAACACCATATATTTT.

In nucleotides, the CDR3 is TGTGCCAGCAGTTACCAAGGGGGGAACACTGAAGCTTTCTTT. This codes for CASSYQGGNTEAFF. The J gene is TRBJ1-1, the V gene TRBV6-5; the D gene is possibly TRBD1 (6 bases). The CDR3 has 14 residues. Trimming left V 2 bases short and J 1 base short, with 8 bases between. CDR1 is MNHEY, CDR2 SVGAGI, per germline.

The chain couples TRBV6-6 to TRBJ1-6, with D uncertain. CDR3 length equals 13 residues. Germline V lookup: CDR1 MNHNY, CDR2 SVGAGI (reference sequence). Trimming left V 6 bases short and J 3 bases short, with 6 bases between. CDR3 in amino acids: CASRRRYNSPLHF. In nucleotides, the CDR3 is TGTGCCAGCAGGCGGCGCTATAATTCACCCCTCCACTTT.

CDR3 sequence (DNA): TGTGCCAGCAGCATACTAACAGGGGATTATTCACCCCTCCACTTT. Protein product: CASSILTGDYSPLHF. This chain uses TRBV7-8 with TRBJ1-6; 7 bases align to TRBD1. The V segment lost 5 bases and the J segment 8 bases; nucleotides outside the gene matches: 9. This CDR3 is 15 amino acids long. Germline V gives CDR1 SGHVS, CDR2 FQNEAQ.

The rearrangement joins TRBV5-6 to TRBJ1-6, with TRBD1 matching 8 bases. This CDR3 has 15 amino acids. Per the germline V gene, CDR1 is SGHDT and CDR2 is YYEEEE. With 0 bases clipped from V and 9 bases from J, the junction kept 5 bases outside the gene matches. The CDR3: CASSLGQGAVSPLHF. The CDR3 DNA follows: TGTGCCAGCAGCTTGGGTCAGGGGGCAGTTTCACCCCTCCACTTT. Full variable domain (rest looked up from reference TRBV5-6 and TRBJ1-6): DAGVTQSPTHLIKTRGQQVTLRCSPKSGHDTVSWYQQALGQGPQFIFQYYEEEERQRGNFPDRFSGHQFPNYSSELNVNALLLGDSALYLCASSLGQGAVSPLHFGNGTRLTVT.

The chain's CDR3 is CASGLVLGGAGVYEQYF. The CDR3, as DNA: TGTGCTAGTGGTTTGGTACTCGGGGGGGCCGGAGTCTACGAGCAGTACTTC. This rearrangement joins TRBV12-5 to TRBJ2-7, with 8 bases matching TRBD2. V gave up 0 bases and J gave up 3 bases; unmatched junction bases: 10. CDR1 is LGHNT, CDR2 FRNRAP, per germline. The CDR3 totals 17 residues.

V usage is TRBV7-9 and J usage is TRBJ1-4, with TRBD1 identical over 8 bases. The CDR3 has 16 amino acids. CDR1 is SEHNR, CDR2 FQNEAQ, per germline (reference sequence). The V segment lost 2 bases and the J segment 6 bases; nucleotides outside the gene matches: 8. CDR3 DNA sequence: TGTGCCAGCAGCTTAACTTCAGGGGGCGAGGATGAAAAACTGTTTTTT. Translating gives CASSLTSGGEDEKLFF.

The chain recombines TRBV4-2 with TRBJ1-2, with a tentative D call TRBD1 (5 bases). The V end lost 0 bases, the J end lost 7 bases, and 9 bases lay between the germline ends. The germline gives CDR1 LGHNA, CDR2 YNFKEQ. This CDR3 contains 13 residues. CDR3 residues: CASSQDRDPGYTF. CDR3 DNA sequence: TGTGCCAGCAGCCAAGACAGGGACCCTGGCTACACCTTC.

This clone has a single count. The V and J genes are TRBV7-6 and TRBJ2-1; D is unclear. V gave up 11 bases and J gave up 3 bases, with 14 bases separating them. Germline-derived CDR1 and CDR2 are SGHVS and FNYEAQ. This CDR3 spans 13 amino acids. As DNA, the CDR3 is TGTGCCTCTGCCAGGCAAAGCTACAATGAGCAGTTCTTC. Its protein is CASARQSYNEQFF.

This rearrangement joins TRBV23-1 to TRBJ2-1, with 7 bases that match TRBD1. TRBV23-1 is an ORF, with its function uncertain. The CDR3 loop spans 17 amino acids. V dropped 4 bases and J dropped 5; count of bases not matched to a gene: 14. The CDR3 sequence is CASSPPGQTHSNNEQFF. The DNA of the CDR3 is TGCGCCAGCAGTCCCCCGGGACAGACACATAGCAACAATGAGCAGTTCTTC.

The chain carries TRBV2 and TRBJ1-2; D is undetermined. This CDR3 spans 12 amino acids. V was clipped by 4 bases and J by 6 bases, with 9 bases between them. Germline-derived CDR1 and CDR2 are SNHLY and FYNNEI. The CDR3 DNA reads TGTGCCAGCAGTGCTTGGCGCGATGGCTACACCTTC. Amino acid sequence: CASSAWRDGYTF.

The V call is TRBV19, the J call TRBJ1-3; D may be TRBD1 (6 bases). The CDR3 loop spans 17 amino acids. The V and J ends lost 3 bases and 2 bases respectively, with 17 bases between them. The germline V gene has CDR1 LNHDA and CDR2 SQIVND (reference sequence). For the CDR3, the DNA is TGTGCCAGTAGTATCCAGGGGCGTCTCTTCCCTGGAAACACCATATATTTT. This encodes CASSIQGRLFPGNTIYF.

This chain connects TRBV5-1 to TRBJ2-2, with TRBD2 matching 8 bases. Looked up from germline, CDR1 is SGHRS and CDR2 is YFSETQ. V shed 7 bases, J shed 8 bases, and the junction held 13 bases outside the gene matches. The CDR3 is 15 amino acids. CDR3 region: CASCQAGEEDGELFF. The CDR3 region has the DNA TGCGCCAGCTGCCAAGCGGGAGAGGAAGATGGGGAGCTGTTTTTT. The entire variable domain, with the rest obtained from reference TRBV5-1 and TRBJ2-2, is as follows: KAGVTQTPRYLIKTRGQQVTLSCSPISGHRSVSWYQQTPGQGLQFLFEYFSETQRNKGNFPGRFSGRQFSNSRSEMNVSTLELGDSALYLCASCQAGEEDGELFFGEGSRLTVL.

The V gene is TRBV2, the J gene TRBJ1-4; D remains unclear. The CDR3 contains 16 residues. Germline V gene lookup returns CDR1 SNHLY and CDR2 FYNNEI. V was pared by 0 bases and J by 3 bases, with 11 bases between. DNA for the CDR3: TGTGCCAGCAGTGAAGCGGCGAGGCTATCTAATGAAAAACTGTTTTTT. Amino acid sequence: CASSEAARLSNEKLFF.

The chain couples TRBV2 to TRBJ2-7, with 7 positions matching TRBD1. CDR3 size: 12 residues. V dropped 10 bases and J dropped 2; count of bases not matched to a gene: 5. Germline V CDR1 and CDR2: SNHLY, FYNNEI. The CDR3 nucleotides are TGTGCCACCAGGGACAGCCCCTACGAGCAGTACTTC. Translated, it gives CATRDSPYEQYF.

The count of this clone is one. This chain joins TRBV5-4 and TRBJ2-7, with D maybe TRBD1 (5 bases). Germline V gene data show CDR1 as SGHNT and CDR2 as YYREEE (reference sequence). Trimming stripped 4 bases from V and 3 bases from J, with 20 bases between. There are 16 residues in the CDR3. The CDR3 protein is CASSQHTGSLGYEQYF. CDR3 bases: TGTGCCAGCAGCCAACATACAGGCTCCCTAGGCTACGAGCAGTACTTC.

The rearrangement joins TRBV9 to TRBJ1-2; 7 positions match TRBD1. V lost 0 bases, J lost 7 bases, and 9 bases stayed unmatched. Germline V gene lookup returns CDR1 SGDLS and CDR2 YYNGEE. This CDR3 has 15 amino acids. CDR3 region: CASSVGAGGLPGYTF. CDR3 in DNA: TGTGCCAGCAGCGTAGGGGCAGGGGGACTTCCTGGCTACACCTTC.

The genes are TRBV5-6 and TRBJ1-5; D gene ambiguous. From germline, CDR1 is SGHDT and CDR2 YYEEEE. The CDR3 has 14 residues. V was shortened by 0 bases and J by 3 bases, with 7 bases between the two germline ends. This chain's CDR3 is CASSLAGFNQPQHF. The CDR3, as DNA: TGTGCCAGCAGCTTGGCCGGGTTCAATCAGCCCCAGCATTTT. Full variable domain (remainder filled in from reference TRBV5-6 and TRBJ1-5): DAGVTQSPTHLIKTRGQQVTLRCSPKSGHDTVSWYQQALGQGPQFIFQYYEEEERQRGNFPDRFSGHQFPNYSSELNVNALLLGDSALYLCASSLAGFNQPQHFGDGTRLSIL.

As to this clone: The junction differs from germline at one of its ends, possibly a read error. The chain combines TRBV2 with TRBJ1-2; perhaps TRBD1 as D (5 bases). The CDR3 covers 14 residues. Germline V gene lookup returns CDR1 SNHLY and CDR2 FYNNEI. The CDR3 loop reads CASSEVGDLYDYTF. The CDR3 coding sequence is TGTGCCAGCAGTGAGGTTGGGGACCTCTATGACTACACCTTC.

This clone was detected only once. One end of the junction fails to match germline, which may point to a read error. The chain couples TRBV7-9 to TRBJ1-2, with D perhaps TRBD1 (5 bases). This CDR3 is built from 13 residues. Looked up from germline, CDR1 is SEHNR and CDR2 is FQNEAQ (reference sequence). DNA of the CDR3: TGTACCAGCAGCTCTCAGGGCCCAGGGGGCTACACCTTC. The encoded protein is CTSSSQGPGGYTF.

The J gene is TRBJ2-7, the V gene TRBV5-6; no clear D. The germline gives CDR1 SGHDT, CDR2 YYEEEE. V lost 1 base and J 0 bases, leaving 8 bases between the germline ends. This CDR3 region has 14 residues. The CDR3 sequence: CASSLTEPSYEQYF. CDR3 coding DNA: TGTGCCAGCAGCTTGACAGAACCCTCCTACGAGCAGTACTTC.

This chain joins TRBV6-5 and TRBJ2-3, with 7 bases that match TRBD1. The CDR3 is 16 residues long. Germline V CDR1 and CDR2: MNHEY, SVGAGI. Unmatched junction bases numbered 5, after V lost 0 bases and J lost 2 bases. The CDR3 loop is CASSYSFTGDTDTQYF. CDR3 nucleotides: TGTGCCAGCAGTTACTCGTTTACAGGGGACACAGATACGCAGTATTTT.

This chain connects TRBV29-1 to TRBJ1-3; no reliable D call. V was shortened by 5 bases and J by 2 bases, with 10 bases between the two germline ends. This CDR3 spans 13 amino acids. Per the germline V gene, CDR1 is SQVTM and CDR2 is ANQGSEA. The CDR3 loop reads CSVFPLAGNTIYF. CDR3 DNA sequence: TGCAGCGTTTTTCCCCTAGCTGGAAACACCATATATTTT. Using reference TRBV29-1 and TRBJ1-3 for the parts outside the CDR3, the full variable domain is SAVISQKPSRDICQRGTSLTIQCQVDSQVTMMFWYRQQPGQSLTLIATANQGSEATYESGFVIDKFPISRPNLTFSTLTVSNMSPEDSSIYLCSVFPLAGNTIYFGEGSWLTVV.

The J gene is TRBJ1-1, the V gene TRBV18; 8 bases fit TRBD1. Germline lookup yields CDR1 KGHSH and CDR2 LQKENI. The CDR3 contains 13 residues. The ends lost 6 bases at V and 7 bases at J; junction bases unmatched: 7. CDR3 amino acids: CASSPIDRGEAFF. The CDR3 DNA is TGTGCCAGCTCCCCAATTGACAGGGGTGAAGCTTTCTTT.

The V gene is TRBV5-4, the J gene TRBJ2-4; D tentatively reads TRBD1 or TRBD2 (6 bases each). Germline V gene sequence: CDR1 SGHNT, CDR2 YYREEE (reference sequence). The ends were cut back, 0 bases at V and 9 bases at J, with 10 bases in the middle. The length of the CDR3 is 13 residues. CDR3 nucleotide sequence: TGTGCCAGCAGCTTGGTGGGGGGCCCCATTCAGTACTTC. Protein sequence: CASSLVGGPIQYF.

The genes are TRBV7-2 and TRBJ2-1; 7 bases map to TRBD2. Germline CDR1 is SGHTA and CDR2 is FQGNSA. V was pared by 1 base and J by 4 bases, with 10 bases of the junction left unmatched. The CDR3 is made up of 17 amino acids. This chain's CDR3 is CASSLEPGGNGYNEQFF. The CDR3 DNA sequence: TGTGCCAGCAGCTTAGAACCGGGGGGAAACGGTTACAATGAGCAGTTCTTC. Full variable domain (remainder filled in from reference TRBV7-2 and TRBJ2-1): GAGVSQSPSNKVTEKGKDVELRCDPISGHTALYWYRQSLGQGLEFLIYFQGNSAPDKSGLPSDRFSAERTGGSVSTLTIQRTQQEDSAVYLCASSLEPGGNGYNEQFFGPGTRLTVL.

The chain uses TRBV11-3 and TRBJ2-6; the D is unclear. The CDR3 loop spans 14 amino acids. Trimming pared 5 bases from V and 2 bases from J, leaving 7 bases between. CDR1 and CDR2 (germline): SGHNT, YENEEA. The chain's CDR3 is CASSPGPGANVLTF. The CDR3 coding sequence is TGTGCCAGCAGCCCGGGCCCTGGGGCCAACGTCCTGACTTTC.

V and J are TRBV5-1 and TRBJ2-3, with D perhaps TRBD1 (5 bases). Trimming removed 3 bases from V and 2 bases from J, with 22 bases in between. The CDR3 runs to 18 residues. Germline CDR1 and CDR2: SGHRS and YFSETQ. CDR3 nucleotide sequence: TGCGCCAGCAGCTCGTATTTAGACAGTGTGGTCCCCACAGATACGCAGTATTTT. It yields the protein CASSSYLDSVVPTDTQYF.

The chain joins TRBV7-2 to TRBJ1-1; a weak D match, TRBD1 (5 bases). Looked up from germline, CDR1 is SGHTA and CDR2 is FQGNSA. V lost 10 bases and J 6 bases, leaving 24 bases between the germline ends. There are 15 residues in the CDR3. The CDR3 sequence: CAIQRYLEWGPEAFF. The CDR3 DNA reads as TGTGCCATACAGAGGTACTTGGAGTGGGGACCTGAAGCTTTCTTT.